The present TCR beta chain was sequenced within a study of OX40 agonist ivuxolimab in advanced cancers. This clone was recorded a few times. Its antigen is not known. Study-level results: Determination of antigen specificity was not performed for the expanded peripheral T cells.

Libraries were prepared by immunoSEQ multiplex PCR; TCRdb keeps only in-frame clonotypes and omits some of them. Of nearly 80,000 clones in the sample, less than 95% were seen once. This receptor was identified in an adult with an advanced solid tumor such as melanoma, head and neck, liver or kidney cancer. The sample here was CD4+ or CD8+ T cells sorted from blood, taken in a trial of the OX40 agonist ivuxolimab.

In DNA, the CDR3 is TGTGCCAGCAGCGCCAACGCACAACCAGGGACTGGAAACACCATATATTTT. Its translation is CASSANAQPGTGNTIYF. The chain combines TRBV9 with TRBJ1-3; D is possibly TRBD1 (5 bases). The length of the CDR3 is 17 residues. Trimming removed 3 bases from V and 2 bases from J, with 18 bases in between. CDR1 is SGDLS, CDR2 YYNGEE, per germline.